The 7 T cell receptor beta chains reported below all come from one sample, sequenced in a study of blood T cell repertoires in COVID-19. TCRdb keeps only in-frame clones here, not all; method: immunoSEQ multiplex PCR. This sample carries under 200,000 clones, approximately 80% of them seen once, and the ten largest clones take around 8.1%. The sample was peripheral blood. The origin of the receptors is a man aged 60 to 75 with acute or convalescent COVID-19.

The CDR3 loop reads CASSLVTAQLAKNIQYF. Written as DNA, the CDR3 is TGCGCCAGCAGCTTGGTGACAGCCCAATTAGCCAAAAACATTCAGTACTTC. J is TRBJ2-4 and V is TRBV5-1, with D possibly matching TRBD1 (5 bases). This CDR3 contains 17 residues. V gave up 0 bases and J gave up 0 bases, with 13 bases separating them. Germline V gives CDR1 SGHRS, CDR2 YFSETQ.

This chain connects TRBV6-5 to TRBJ1-5; D is uncertain. This CDR3 region has 15 residues. The ends were cut back, 2 bases at V and 4 bases at J, with 12 bases in the middle. From germline, CDR1 is MNHEY and CDR2 SVGAGI. CDR3 sequence: CASSYGFQSNQPQHF. For the CDR3, the DNA is TGTGCCAGCAGTTACGGTTTCCAGTCTAATCAGCCCCAGCATTTT.

V is TRBV3-1 (or the pseudogene TRBV3-2) and J is TRBJ2-2; 7 nucleotides align to TRBD1. With V trimmed by 6 bases and J by 3 bases, 7 bases remained unmatched. Germline V gene sequence: CDR1 LGHDT, CDR2 YNNKEL (reference sequence). There are 15 residues in the CDR3. The CDR3 bases are TGTGCCAGCAGACGGAATCAGGGGGACACCGGGGAGCTGTTTTTT. Translating it yields CASRRNQGDTGELFF.

V usage is TRBV12-3 or TRBV12-4 and J usage is TRBJ1-1, with a weak D call TRBD1 (6 bases). The ends were cut back, 5 bases at V and 4 bases at J, with 8 bases in the middle. CDR3 length equals 12 residues. The CDR3 here is CASSTGITEAFF. The CDR3, as DNA: TGTGCCAGCAGTACAGGGATCACTGAAGCTTTCTTT.

This chain connects TRBV15 to TRBJ2-7, with 10 bases that match TRBD1. Trimming at V came to 3 bases and at J to 7 bases, leaving 12 bases not matched to a gene. This CDR3 is 16 amino acids long. In germline, CDR1 is LNHNV, CDR2 YYDKDF (reference sequence). CDR3 amino acids: CATSSNPGQGTGEQYF. CDR3 nucleotide sequence: TGTGCCACCAGCAGCAACCCGGGACAGGGGACGGGGGAGCAGTACTTC.

The chain links TRBV19 to TRBJ1-5; TRBD1 matches 8 bases. The CDR3 loop spans 11 amino acids. Germline CDR1 and CDR2: LNHDA and SQIVND (reference sequence). The ends lost 5 bases at V and 9 bases at J; junction bases unmatched: 0. The chain's CDR3 is CASSGQGPQHF. DNA of the CDR3: TGTGCCAGTAGTGGACAGGGGCCCCAGCATTTT.

V and J are TRBV6-5 and TRBJ1-1, with TRBD1 matching 9 bases. The germline V gene encodes CDR1 MNHEY and CDR2 SVGAGI. This CDR3 has 13 residues. Trimming at V came to 4 bases and at J to 5 bases, leaving 2 bases not matched to a gene. Here the CDR3 DNA reads TGTGCCAGCAGTTCGACAGGGGGGACTGAAGCTTTCTTT. This codes for CASSSTGGTEAFF.